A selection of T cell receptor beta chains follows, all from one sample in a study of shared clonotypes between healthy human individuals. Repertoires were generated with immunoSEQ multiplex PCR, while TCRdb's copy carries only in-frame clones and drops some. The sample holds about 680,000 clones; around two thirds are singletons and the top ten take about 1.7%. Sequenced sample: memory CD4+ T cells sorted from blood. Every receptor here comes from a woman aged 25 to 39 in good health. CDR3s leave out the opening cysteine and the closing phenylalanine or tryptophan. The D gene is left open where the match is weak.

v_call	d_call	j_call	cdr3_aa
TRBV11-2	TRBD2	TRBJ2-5	ASSLGLAGGPKETQY
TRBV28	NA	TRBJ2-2	AARENWTGELF
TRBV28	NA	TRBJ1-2	ASTKVGYGYT
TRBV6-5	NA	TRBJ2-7	ASRKSGAPYEQY
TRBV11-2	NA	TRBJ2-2	ASSLLGLSRGGGELF
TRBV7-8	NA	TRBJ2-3	ASSLRQGDTQY
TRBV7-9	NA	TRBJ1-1	ATRLGTNTEAF
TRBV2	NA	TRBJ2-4	ASSGLAKNIQY
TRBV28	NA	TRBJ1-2	ASSLGGTANYGYT
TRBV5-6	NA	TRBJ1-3	ASSLFPGHSGNTIY
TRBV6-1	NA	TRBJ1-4	ASLDGTGLF
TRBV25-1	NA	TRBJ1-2	ASSEDTGTKNGYT
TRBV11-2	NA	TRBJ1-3	ASSGGVADLSGNTIY
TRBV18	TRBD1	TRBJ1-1	ASSPQGARDTEAF
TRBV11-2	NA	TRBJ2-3	ASSLGTLRTDTQY
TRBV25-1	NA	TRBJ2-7	ASTLGQRGAYEQY
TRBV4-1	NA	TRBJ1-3	ASSHPTKRGGQSGNTIY
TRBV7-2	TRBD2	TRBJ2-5	ASSPSAGGETQY
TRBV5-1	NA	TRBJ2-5	ASRSGRGQETQY
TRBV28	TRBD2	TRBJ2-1	ASSSKRTSGTGEQF
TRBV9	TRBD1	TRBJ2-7	ASSGTGNEQY
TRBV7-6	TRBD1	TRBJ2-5	ASSSQGWETQY
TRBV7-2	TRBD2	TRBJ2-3	ASSRDYLATDTQY
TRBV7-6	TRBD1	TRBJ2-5	ASSLQPQGVETQY
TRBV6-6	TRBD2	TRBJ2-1	ASSYARDYNYNEQF
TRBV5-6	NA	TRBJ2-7	ASSFSGTFEYEQY
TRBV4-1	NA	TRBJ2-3	ASSQMTATTDTQY
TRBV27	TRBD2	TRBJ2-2	ASSILARNTGELF
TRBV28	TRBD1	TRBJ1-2	ASSLRQGNYGYT
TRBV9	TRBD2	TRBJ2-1	ASSVERERPYNEQF
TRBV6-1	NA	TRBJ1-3	ASNRGDGNTIY
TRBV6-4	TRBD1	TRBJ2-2	ASMGRGTGELF
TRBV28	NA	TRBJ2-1	ASSSLRQF
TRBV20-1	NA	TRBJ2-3	SARDRDTQY
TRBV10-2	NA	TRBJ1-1	ASRGGPLNTEAF
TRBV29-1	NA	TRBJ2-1	SVVRSSYNEQF
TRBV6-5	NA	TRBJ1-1	ASSPTFTGSTEAF
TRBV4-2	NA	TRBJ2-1	ASSPEASLAGYNEQF
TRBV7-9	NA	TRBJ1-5	ASSRAGSNQPQH
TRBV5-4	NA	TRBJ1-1	ASSFRGSTEAF
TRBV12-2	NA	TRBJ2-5	ASRFPGRGETQY
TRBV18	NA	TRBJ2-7	ASSPFGEAYEQY
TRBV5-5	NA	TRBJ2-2	ASSPRRTGELF
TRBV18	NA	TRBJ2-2	ASSPPTGELF
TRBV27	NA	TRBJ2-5	ASSLSGTAATMPQY
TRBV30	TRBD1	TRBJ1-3	AWGQGIAGNTIY
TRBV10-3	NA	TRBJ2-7	AIRGGDTSYEQY
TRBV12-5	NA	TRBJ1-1	ASGPDVRGTAF